The 28 T cell receptor beta chains below all came from one sample that was sequenced in a study of T cell repertoires in cytomegalovirus infection. Their antigens are not known. Each CDR3 protein gets one entry after TCRdb re-called the reads with MiXCR. Among more than 110,000 distinct CDR3 sequences listed, 32% were seen once. Sequencing used CD8+ T cells from cultured PBMCs, obtained from culture after CMV antigen stimulation. The receptors were gathered from a human donor in good health (CMV status not recorded). Some clones in this sample may be carry-over from other donors' samples.

This clonotype was detected many times. The CDR3 here is CASSPTQSPVGPQHF. The CDR3 DNA is TGTGCCAGCAGCCCGACCCAGAGCCCAGTTGGGCCCCAGCATTTT. The rearrangement joins TRBV27 to TRBJ1-5; D gene ambiguous. The CDR3 consists of 15 residues. Trimming removed 6 bases at V and 9 bases at J, with 21 bases between. The germline V gene encodes CDR1 MNHEY and CDR2 SMNVEV (reference sequence).

This clonotype was counted between two and nine times. V and J are TRBV7-9 and TRBJ1-4; 7 bases fit TRBD1. This CDR3 has 15 residues. Losses at the gene ends were 5 bases for V and 2 bases for J; bases not matched to a gene: 5. CDR1 is SEHNR, CDR2 FQNEAQ, per germline (reference sequence). The CDR3 sequence: CASSGTGVTNEKLFF. The DNA for the CDR3 is TGTGCCAGCAGCGGTACAGGGGTTACTAATGAAAAACTGTTTTTT. The complete variable domain, with remaining parts taken from reference TRBV7-9 and TRBJ1-4, reads DTGVSQNPRHKITKRGQNVTFRCDPISEHNRLYWYRQTLGQGPEFLTYFQNEAQLEKSRLLSDRFSAERPKGSFSTLEIQRTEQGDSAMYLCASSGTGVTNEKLFFGSGTQLSVL.

This clonotype has a handful of counts. CDR3 region: CASREATGVNSPLHF. In DNA, the CDR3 is TGTGCCAGCAGGGAGGCGACAGGGGTGAATTCACCCCTCCACTTT. This chain joins TRBV27 and TRBJ1-6; TRBD1 aligns across 8 bases. V trimming: 6 bases; J trimming: 7 bases; junction bases outside the gene matches: 8. Germline V lookup: CDR1 MNHEY, CDR2 SMNVEV (reference sequence). This CDR3 has 15 residues.

The CDR3 sequence: CASSVDVPLWQYF. The CDR3 bases are TGTGCCAGCAGCGTAGATGTCCCCTTGTGGCAGTACTTC. The chain uses TRBV9 and TRBJ2-7; D is unresolved. This CDR3 comprises 13 residues. CDR1 and CDR2 (germline): SGDLS, YYNGEE. V lost 0 bases to trimming and J lost 9 bases, with 13 bases between them.

This clonotype turned up a few times. The V call is TRBV27, the J call TRBJ2-7, with D possibly matching TRBD1 (8 bases). CDR1 MNHEY and CDR2 SMNVEV come from the germline V gene (reference sequence). The CDR3 has 15 residues. Trimming pared 5 bases from V and 3 bases from J, leaving 17 bases between. This CDR3 is CASSPRTGRVYEQYF. In nucleotides, the CDR3 is TGTGCCAGCAGTCCACGGACAGGGAGGGTCTACGAGCAGTACTTC.

This clonotype has ten or more counts. V gene TRBV11-2 combines with J gene TRBJ2-7; no clear D gene. Germline CDR1 reads SGHAT; CDR2 reads FQNNGV. There are 12 residues in the CDR3. V was trimmed by 7 bases and J by 3 bases, leaving 10 bases between them. The DNA of the CDR3 is TGTGCCAGCACCGACCGAAACTACGAGCAGTACTTC. Amino acid sequence: CASTDRNYEQYF.

The V gene is TRBV4-1, the J gene TRBJ2-1, with 10 bases lining up with TRBD1. The V gene end was trimmed by 4 bases and the J gene end by 8 bases; junction bases not matched to a gene: 8. The CDR3 runs 15 residues. The germline gives CDR1 MGHRA, CDR2 YSYEKL. CDR3 DNA: TGCGCCAGCAGCCCCCGGGACAGGGGAACGGATGAGCAGTTCTTC. Protein: CASSPRDRGTDEQFF.

The chain employs TRBV20-1 and TRBJ2-7; weak D call: TRBD1 (6 bases). The CDR3 has 14 amino acids. Germline CDR1 and CDR2: DFQATT and SNEGSKA (reference sequence). Trimming took off 0 bases at V and 3 bases at J, with 12 bases between the two ends. CDR3 sequence reads: CSARDPGGYYEQYF. CDR3 DNA: TGCAGTGCTAGAGATCCTGGGGGCTACTACGAGCAGTACTTC.

This clonotype has a count of ten or more. The chain links TRBV7-2 to TRBJ2-3, with D uncertain. The germline gives CDR1 SGHTA, CDR2 FQGNSA. This CDR3 contains 17 residues. V was cut by 4 bases and J by 0 bases, with 17 bases left in between. CDR3 sequence reads: CASSSRPPRPSTDTQYF. CDR3 DNA: TGTGCCAGCAGCTCCCGACCACCCAGGCCGAGCACAGATACGCAGTATTTT.

This sequence joins TRBV19 and TRBJ2-7; 8 bases match TRBD1. The CDR3 totals 16 residues. The germline CDR1 and CDR2 sequences are LNHDA and SQIVND (reference sequence). The V and J ends lost 0 bases and 0 bases, in that order; junction bases with no gene match: 4. CDR3 sequence reads: CASSIDQGASSYEQYF. CDR3 bases: TGTGCCAGTAGTATAGACCAGGGGGCGAGCTCCTACGAGCAGTACTTC.

This sequence joins TRBV19 and TRBJ1-5; 9 bases map to TRBD1. V lost 6 bases and J lost 3; bases outside the gene matches: 6. This CDR3 comprises 15 residues. Germline V gives CDR1 LNHDA, CDR2 SQIVND (reference sequence). For the CDR3, the DNA is TGTGCCAGTAGCCCGACAGGGGGTAACAATCAGCCCCAGCATTTT. Translating gives CASSPTGGNNQPQHF.

The chain has TRBV15 and TRBJ1-5, with a weak D call TRBD1 (5 bases). Trimming pared 5 bases from V and 6 bases from J, leaving 11 bases between. The CDR3 contains 13 residues. CDR1 and CDR2 (germline): LNHNV, YYDKDF (reference sequence). CDR3 region: CATSLTTVQPQHF. The CDR3 region has the DNA TGTGCCACCAGCTTAACGACAGTTCAGCCCCAGCATTTT. Together with reference TRBV15 and TRBJ1-5, the CDR3 gives the full variable domain: DAMVIQNPRYQVTQFGKPVTLSCSQTLNHNVMYWYQQKSSQAPKLLFHYYDKDFNNEADTPDNFQSRRPNTSFCFLDIRSPGLGDTAMYLCATSLTTVQPQHFGDGTRLSIL.

This clonotype showed up just a few times. The V call is TRBV2, the J call TRBJ1-1; a weak D match, TRBD1 (5 bases). Germline CDR1 is SNHLY and CDR2 is FYNNEI. V was clipped by 2 bases and J by 5 bases, with 15 bases between them. The CDR3 spans 15 residues. CDR3 protein: CASSEPQGATTEAFF. The CDR3, as DNA: TGTGCCAGCAGTGAACCCCAGGGCGCGACGACTGAAGCTTTCTTT. Full variable domain (remainder filled in from reference TRBV2 and TRBJ1-1): EPEVTQTPSHQVTQMGQEVILRCVPISNHLYFYWYRQILGQKVEFLVSFYNNEISEKSEIFDDQFSVERPDGSNFTLKIRSTKLEDSAMYFCASSEPQGATTEAFFGQGTRLTVV.

The chain links TRBV6-5 to TRBJ2-3; tentatively, D is TRBD2 (5 bases). The CDR3 has 15 amino acids. V was clipped by 6 bases and J by 0 bases, with 13 bases between them. CDR1 is MNHEY and CDR2 is SVGAGI in the germline V gene. The CDR3 coding sequence is TGTGCCAGCAGCTTACTAGTCCCTAGCACAGATACGCAGTATTTT. It yields the protein CASSLLVPSTDTQYF.

V and J are TRBV27 and TRBJ2-5; TRBD2 agrees at 10 bases. V lost 0 bases, J lost 4 bases, and 2 bases stayed unmatched. Germline CDR1 and CDR2: MNHEY and SMNVEV (reference sequence). This CDR3 comprises 15 residues. For the CDR3, the DNA is TGTGCCAGCAGTTTATCAGCGGGGGGGCGAGAGACCCAGTACTTC. This gives the protein CASSLSAGGRETQYF.

The rearrangement joins TRBV12-3 or TRBV12-4 to TRBJ2-7, with 7 nucleotides matching TRBD1. The CDR3 runs 12 residues. Trimming removed 10 bases from V and 3 bases from J; junction bases left unmatched: 6. The chain's CDR3 is CATMSGGYEQYF. The DNA of the CDR3 is TGTGCCACGATGTCAGGGGGCTACGAGCAGTACTTC.

This clonotype showed up just a few times. The chain joins TRBV12-3 or TRBV12-4 to TRBJ2-3; the D gene is possibly TRBD2 (5 bases). Trimming stripped 3 bases from V and 4 bases from J, with 14 bases between. The CDR3 has 15 residues. The CDR3 bases are TGTGCCAGCAGTTTGACCGGGAATGGCGCAGATACGCAGTATTTT. It specifies CASSLTGNGADTQYF.

The rearrangement links TRBV29-1 to TRBJ2-1, with 12 bases lining up with TRBD1. V was clipped by 6 bases and J by 1 base; unmatched bases: 25. Germline V gene lookup returns CDR1 SQVTM and CDR2 ANQGSEA. The CDR3 length is 22 residues. CDR3 coding DNA: TGCAGCGTCTCCGGGACAGGGGGCACGGAGCCCAACGGTCTACCATCCTACAATGAGCAGTTCTTC. Residues: CSVSGTGGTEPNGLPSYNEQFF.

This clonotype turned up a few times. The chain uses TRBV7-9 and TRBJ1-3; tentative D call: TRBD1 (6 bases). This CDR3 is built from 15 residues. The germline V gene encodes CDR1 SEHNR and CDR2 FQNEAQ (reference sequence). The ends were cut back, 6 bases at V and 0 bases at J, with 12 bases in the middle. The CDR3 sequence: CASSPPTGSGNTIYF. The CDR3 DNA follows: TGTGCCAGCAGTCCACCGACAGGCTCTGGAAACACCATATATTTT.

This chain joins TRBV6-5 and TRBJ2-3; 9 bases align to TRBD2. CDR3 length equals 19 residues. J was trimmed by 4 bases and V by 5 bases; bases with no gene match: 19. Germline assignment: CDR1 MNHEY and CDR2 SVGAGI. CDR3 residues: CASSRRSGGGGAISDTQYF. The CDR3 DNA sequence: TGTGCCAGCAGTCGACGGTCCGGCGGGGGGGGGGCCATTTCAGATACGCAGTATTTT.

This sequence joins TRBV5-4 and TRBJ1-2, with 7 bases that match TRBD1. The germline V gene has CDR1 SGHNT and CDR2 YYREEE (reference sequence). Trimming at V came to 3 bases and at J to 1 base, leaving 9 bases not matched to a gene. This CDR3 is built from 16 residues. The CDR3 sequence: CASSWGRGQLNYGYTF. The CDR3 bases are TGTGCCAGCAGCTGGGGAAGGGGACAGCTTAACTATGGCTACACCTTC.

This rearrangement joins TRBV28 to TRBJ1-4, with D tentatively TRBD1 (5 bases). Germline CDR1 MDHEN, CDR2 SYDVKM. V lost 5 bases to trimming and J lost 8 bases, with 12 bases between them. The CDR3 runs to 13 residues. In nucleotides, the CDR3 is TGTGCCAGCAGTACTCCCGGGGGGGAAAAACTGTTTTTT. Protein: CASSTPGGEKLFF.

The chain carries TRBV6-6 and TRBJ2-2, with D perhaps matching TRBD2 (5 bases). V was cut by 1 base and J by 6 bases, with 9 bases left in between. The CDR3 runs to 14 residues. Germline loops: CDR1 MNHNY, CDR2 SVGAGI (reference sequence). The CDR3 is CASSYFSGSGELFF. The DNA for the CDR3 is TGTGCCAGCAGTTACTTTTCGGGGTCCGGGGAGCTGTTTTTT.

The chain carries TRBV5-1 and TRBJ2-7; TRBD1 matches at 7 bases. CDR3 length equals 13 residues. The germline V gene encodes CDR1 SGHRS and CDR2 YFSETQ. Trimming took 5 bases from V and 0 from J; bases not matched to a gene: 2. CDR3 region: CASRQGDSYEQYF. The CDR3 DNA is TGCGCCAGCAGGCAGGGGGACTCCTACGAGCAGTACTTC.

This clonotype was seen only a few times. The V and J genes are TRBV2 and TRBJ1-2; TRBD1 matches 10 bases. Trimming at V came to 6 bases and at J to 6 bases, leaving 4 bases not matched to a gene. This CDR3 contains 13 residues. Germline V gives CDR1 SNHLY, CDR2 FYNNEI. The CDR3 protein is CASSAGTGDGYTF. Here the CDR3 DNA reads TGTGCCAGCAGCGCCGGGACAGGGGATGGCTACACCTTC.

The CDR3 nucleotides read TGCAGTGCTAGTGTCCAGACGAGCTCCTACGAGCAGTACTTC. It is translated as CSASVQTSSYEQYF. The chain carries TRBV20-1 and TRBJ2-7; D is unclear. Germline V gene sequence: CDR1 DFQATT, CDR2 SNEGSKA (reference sequence). The ends were cut back, 3 bases at V and 0 bases at J, with 12 bases in the middle. This CDR3 contains 14 residues.

As DNA, the CDR3 is TGTGCCAGCAGCTTGCGGGGGAGATCCTCCTACAATGAGCAGTTCTTC. Amino acids: CASSLRGRSSYNEQFF. The V gene is TRBV7-6, the J gene TRBJ2-1; the match to TRBD2 covers 7 bases. V dropped 3 bases and J dropped 0; count of bases not matched to a gene: 5. The CDR3 length is 16 residues. Germline V gene lookup returns CDR1 SGHVS and CDR2 FNYEAQ. Together with reference TRBV7-6 and TRBJ2-1, the CDR3 gives the full variable domain: GAGVSQSPRYKVTKRGQDVALRCDPISGHVSLYWYRQALGQGPEFLTYFNYEAQQDKSGLPNDRFSAERPEGSISTLTIQRTEQRDSAMYRCASSLRGRSSYNEQFFGPGTRLTVL.

J is TRBJ1-1 and V is TRBV20-1; possible D gene TRBD1, 6 bases. Trimming removed 2 bases from V and 3 bases from J, with 7 bases in between. Germline CDR1 and CDR2: DFQATT and SNEGSKA (reference sequence). This CDR3 spans 12 amino acids. The DNA for the CDR3 is TGCAGTGCTAGACCAGGGGACACTGAAGCTTTCTTT. This gives the protein CSARPGDTEAFF.